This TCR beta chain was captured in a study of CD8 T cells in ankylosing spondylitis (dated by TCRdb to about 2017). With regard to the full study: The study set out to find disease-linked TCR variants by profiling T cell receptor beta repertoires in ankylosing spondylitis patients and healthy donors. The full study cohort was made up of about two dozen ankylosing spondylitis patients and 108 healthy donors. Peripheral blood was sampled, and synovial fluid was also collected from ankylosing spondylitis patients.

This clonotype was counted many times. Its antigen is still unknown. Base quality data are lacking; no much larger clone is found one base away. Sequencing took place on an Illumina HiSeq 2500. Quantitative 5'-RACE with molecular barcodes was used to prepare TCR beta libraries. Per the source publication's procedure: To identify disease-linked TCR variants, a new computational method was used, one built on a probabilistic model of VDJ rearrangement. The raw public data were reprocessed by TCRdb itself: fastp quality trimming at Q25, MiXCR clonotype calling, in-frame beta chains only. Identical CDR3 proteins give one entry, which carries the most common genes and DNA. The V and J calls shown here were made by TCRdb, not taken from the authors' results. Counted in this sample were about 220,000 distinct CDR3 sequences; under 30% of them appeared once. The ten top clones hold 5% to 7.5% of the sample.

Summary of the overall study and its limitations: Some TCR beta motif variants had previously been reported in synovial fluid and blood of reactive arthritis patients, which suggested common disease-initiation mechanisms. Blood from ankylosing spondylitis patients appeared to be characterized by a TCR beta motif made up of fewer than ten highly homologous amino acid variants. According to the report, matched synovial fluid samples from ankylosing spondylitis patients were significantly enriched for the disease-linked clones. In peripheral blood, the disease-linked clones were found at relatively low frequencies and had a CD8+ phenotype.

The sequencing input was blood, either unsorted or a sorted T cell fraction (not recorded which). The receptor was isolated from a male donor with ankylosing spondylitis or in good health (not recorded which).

The nucleotide sequence is TGTGCCATCAGTGATTACAGGGGGAGCAATCAGCCCCAGCATTTT. It translates to CAISDYRGSNQPQHF. The chain couples TRBV10-3 to TRBJ1-5; TRBD1 lines up with 8 middle nucleotides. Germline trimming amounts to 3 bases on V and 1 base on J, with 2 as the count of junction bases outside the gene matches. Measured from the cysteine to the phenylalanine, the CDR3 is 15 residues long. Only CDR3 DNA remains: 45 bases, in frame from the first base. CDR1 and CDR2 were assigned from the germline V gene as ENHRY and SYGVKD.